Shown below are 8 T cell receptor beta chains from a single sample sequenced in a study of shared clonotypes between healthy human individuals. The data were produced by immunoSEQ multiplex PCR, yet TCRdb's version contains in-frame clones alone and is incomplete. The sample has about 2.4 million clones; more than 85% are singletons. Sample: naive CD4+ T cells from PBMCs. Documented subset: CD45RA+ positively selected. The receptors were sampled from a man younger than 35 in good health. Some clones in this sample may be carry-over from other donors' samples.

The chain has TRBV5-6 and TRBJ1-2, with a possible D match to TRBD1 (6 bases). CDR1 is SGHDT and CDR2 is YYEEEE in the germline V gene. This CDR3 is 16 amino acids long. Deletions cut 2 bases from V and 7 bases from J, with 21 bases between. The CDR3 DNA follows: TGTGCCAGCAGCTTCAATTCGGGGGGGCTGCCTCCTGGCTACACCTTC. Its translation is CASSFNSGGLPPGYTF.

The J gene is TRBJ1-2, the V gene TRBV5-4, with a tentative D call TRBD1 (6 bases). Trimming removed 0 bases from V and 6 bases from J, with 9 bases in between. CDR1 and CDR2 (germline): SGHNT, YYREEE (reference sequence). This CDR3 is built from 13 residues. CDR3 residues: CASSLEGGNGYTF. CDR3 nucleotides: TGTGCCAGCAGCTTGGAGGGGGGCAATGGCTACACCTTC. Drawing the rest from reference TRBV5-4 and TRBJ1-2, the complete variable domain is ETGVTQSPTHLIKTRGQQVTLRCSSQSGHNTVSWYQQALGQGPQFIFQYYREEENGRGNFPPRFSGLQFPNYSSELNVNALELDDSALYLCASSLEGGNGYTFGSGTRLTVV.

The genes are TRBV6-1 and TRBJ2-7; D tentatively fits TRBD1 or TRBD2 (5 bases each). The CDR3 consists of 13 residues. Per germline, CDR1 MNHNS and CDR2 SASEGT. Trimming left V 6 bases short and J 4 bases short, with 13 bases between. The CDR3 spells CASRGVGKYEQYF. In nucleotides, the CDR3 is TGTGCCAGCAGGGGGGTAGGGAAGTACGAGCAGTACTTC.

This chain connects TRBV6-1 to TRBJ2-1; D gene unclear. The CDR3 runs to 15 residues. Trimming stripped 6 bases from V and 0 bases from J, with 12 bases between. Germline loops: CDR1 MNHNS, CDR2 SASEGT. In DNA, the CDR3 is TGTGCCAGCAGAGCCGTTGGAAACTCCTACAATGAGCAGTTCTTC. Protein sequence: CASRAVGNSYNEQFF.

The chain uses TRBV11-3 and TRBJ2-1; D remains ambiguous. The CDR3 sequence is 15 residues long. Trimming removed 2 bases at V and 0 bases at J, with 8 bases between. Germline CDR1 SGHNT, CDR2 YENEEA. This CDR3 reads CASSLTWTSYNEQFF. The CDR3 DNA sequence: TGTGCCAGCAGCTTAACGTGGACCTCCTACAATGAGCAGTTCTTC. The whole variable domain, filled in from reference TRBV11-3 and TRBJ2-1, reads EAGVVQSPRYKIIEKKQPVAFWCNPISGHNTLYWYLQNLGQGPELLIRYENEEAVDDSQLPKDRFSAERLKGVDSTLKIQPAELGDSAVYLCASSLTWTSYNEQFFGPGTRLTVL.

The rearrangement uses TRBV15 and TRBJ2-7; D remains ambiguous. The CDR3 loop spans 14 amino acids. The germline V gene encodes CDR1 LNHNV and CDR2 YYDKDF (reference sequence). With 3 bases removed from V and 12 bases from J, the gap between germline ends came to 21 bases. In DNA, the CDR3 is TGTGCCACCAGCAGGGCTCCTGAGGAGCCCAAGAGGTACTTC. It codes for CATSRAPEEPKRYF.

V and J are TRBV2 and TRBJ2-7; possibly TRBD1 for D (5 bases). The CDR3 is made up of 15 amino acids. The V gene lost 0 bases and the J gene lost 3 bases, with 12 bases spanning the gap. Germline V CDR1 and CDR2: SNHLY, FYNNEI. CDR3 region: CASSEALGRLYEQYF. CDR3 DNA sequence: TGTGCCAGCAGTGAAGCGTTGGGGCGACTCTACGAGCAGTACTTC. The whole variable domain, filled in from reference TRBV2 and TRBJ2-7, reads EPEVTQTPSHQVTQMGQEVILRCVPISNHLYFYWYRQILGQKVEFLVSFYNNEISEKSEIFDDQFSVERPDGSNFTLKIRSTKLEDSAMYFCASSEALGRLYEQYFGPGTRLTVT.

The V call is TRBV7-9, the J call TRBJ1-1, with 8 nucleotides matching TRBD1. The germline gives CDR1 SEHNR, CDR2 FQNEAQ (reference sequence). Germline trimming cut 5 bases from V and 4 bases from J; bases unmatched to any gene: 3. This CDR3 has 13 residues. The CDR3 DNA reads TGTGCCAGCAGCCGACAGGGGCCCACTGAAGCTTTCTTT. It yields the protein CASSRQGPTEAFF.